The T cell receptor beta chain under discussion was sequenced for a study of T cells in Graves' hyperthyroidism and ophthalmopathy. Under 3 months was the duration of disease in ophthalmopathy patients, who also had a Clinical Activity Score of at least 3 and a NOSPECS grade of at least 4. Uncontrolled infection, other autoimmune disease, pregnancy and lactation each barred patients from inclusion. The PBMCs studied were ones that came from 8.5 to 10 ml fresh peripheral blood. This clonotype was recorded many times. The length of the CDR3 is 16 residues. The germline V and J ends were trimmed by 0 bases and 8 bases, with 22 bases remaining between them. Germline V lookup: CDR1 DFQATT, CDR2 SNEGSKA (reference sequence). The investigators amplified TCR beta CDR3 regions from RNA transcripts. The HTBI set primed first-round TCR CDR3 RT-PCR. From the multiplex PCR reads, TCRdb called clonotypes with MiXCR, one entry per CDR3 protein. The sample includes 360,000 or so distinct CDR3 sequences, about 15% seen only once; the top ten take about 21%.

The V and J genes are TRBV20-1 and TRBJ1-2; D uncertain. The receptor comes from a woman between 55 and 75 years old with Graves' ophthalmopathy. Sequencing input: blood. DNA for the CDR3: TGCAGTGCTAGAGATCGTCGCTTTTCCCAGCTCATGGGCTACACCTTC. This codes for CSARDRRFSQLMGYTF.